The clone carrying this TCR beta chain has at least ten counts. Its matching antigen is unknown. With 0 bases clipped from V and 7 bases from J, the junction kept 3 bases outside the gene matches. Looked up from germline, CDR1 is SGHRS and CDR2 is YFSETQ. The CDR3 runs to 14 residues. This specimen belongs to a study of T-cell reconstitution after alpha-beta-depleted transplantation in children. Unique molecular identifiers were used in preparing the TCRbeta library. TCRdb ran MiXCR on the PCR reads and lists one entry per CDR3 protein. The table lists hundreds of thousands of distinct CDR3 sequences, over 7% of them singletons. Broader study findings: Where alpha-beta T cells came from about two months after transplant was reportedly several hundred expanded graft clones. Hyperexpanded clones declined; after one year, newly produced T cells mostly supplied diversity. It was surviving recipient T cells and thymic progenitors that gave some patients high TCRbeta diversity at day 60.

This receptor was obtained from a female patient under 10 years old who had a stem cell transplant for Fanconi anemia, so the T cells may come from the graft donor. Sequences were derived from peripheral blood, sampled 360 days after TCRalphabeta/CD19-depleted stem cell transplant. The chain joins TRBV5-1 to TRBJ2-1; 8 bases match TRBD2. CDR3 region: CASSLGLAPNEQFF. The CDR3 coding sequence is TGCGCCAGCAGCTTGGGACTAGCGCCGAATGAGCAGTTCTTC.